The 10 T cell receptor beta chains below were found in one sample sequenced in a study of early T cells in non-severe SARS-CoV-2 infection. TCRdb processed the 5' RACE reads anew with MiXCR; each CDR3 protein has one entry. The sample has 97,000 or so distinct CDR3 sequences; around 13% are singletons. The sample consisted of whole blood. These receptors came from an adult who was a healthcare worker with PCR-confirmed SARS-CoV-2 infection or an uninfected control (not recorded which).

V usage is TRBV28 and J usage is TRBJ2-1, with D unclear. The CDR3 is made up of 18 amino acids. Trimming shortened V by 4 bases and J by 9 bases, and 28 bases separated the two germline ends. Germline CDR1 MDHEN, CDR2 SYDVKM. DNA for the CDR3: TGTGCCAGCAGTTCGAGTGGGGTTTCGGCGGTGGCTTCTGCTGAGCAGTTCTTC. It specifies CASSSSGVSAVASAEQFF.

This clonotype has more than one count but fewer than ten. The genes are TRBV10-1 and TRBJ1-5, with TRBD1 as a possible D gene (5 bases). CDR1 and CDR2 (germline): WNHNN, SYGVQD (reference sequence). Trimming shortened V by 3 bases and J by 4 bases, and 7 bases separated the two germline ends. The CDR3 covers 13 residues. The CDR3 here is CASSEGVNQPQHF. The CDR3 DNA reads TGCGCCAGCAGTGAAGGGGTTAATCAGCCCCAGCATTTT.

The CDR3 here is CASCSTGSLNSPLHF. Here the CDR3 DNA reads TGTGCCAGCTGCTCCACCGGGAGTTTGAATTCACCCCTCCACTTT. The chain is built from TRBV25-1 and TRBJ1-6; D gene uncertain. The CDR3 totals 15 residues. Germline V gene data show CDR1 as MGHDK and CDR2 as SYGVNS. Trimming took off 8 bases at V and 7 bases at J, with 18 bases between the two ends.

This clonotype was detected many times. V gene TRBV5-1 combines with J gene TRBJ1-6; D perhaps matches TRBD1 (5 bases). Trimming cost V 0 bases and J 9 bases, with 13 bases left between them. Germline loops: CDR1 SGHRS, CDR2 YFSETQ. The CDR3 runs to 15 residues. The CDR3 DNA is TGCGCCAGCAGCTTGGACAGTCAAAGGGGTTCACCCCTCCACTTT. Translating it yields CASSLDSQRGSPLHF.

This CDR3 reads CASSQPTSGSF. The CDR3 bases are TGTGCCAGCAGCCAACCGACTAGCGGGAGCTTC. The chain has TRBV3-2 and TRBJ2-7; TRBD2, as called in the table, went unchecked against the DNA. TRBV3-2 constitutes a pseudogene. The CDR3 sequence is 11 residues long.

The chain carries TRBV7-9 and TRBJ1-1; D not resolved. The CDR3 is 12 residues long. CDR1 SEHNR and CDR2 FQNEAQ come from the germline V gene (reference sequence). V gave up 5 bases and J gave up 6 bases, with 10 bases separating them. CDR3: CASSRVESEAFF. The CDR3 bases are TGTGCCAGCAGCAGAGTGGAGTCTGAAGCTTTCTTT.

The chain links TRBV7-2 to TRBJ2-4, with a weak D call TRBD1 (6 bases). The V end lost 1 base, the J end lost 5 bases, and 12 bases lay between the germline ends. This CDR3 is 15 amino acids long. Germline V gene lookup returns CDR1 SGHTA and CDR2 FQGNSA. CDR3 sequence reads: CASSLDTGRQNIQYF. In nucleotides, the CDR3 is TGTGCCAGCAGCTTAGATACAGGGCGGCAAAACATTCAGTACTTC.

The chain carries TRBV5-1 and TRBJ2-1, with 13 bases lining up with TRBD2. CDR1 is SGHRS, CDR2 YFSETQ, per germline. The junction had 8 bases not matched to a gene; V was cut back by 6 bases and J by 8 bases. The CDR3 sequence is 15 residues long. CDR3 in amino acids: CASNQNGLAGDEQFF. In nucleotides, the CDR3 is TGCGCCAGCAACCAAAACGGACTAGCGGGAGATGAGCAGTTCTTC.

This clonotype was picked up many times. The chain uses TRBV7-9 and TRBJ2-5; 8 nucleotides agree with TRBD2. With 5 bases clipped from V and 2 bases from J, the junction kept 10 bases outside the gene matches. The CDR3 has 16 residues. Germline loops: CDR1 SEHNR, CDR2 FQNEAQ (reference sequence). The CDR3 region has the DNA TGTGCCAGCAGCCATCGGGCGACTAGCGCGCAAGAGACCCAGTACTTC. It translates to CASSHRATSAQETQYF.

This clonotype was picked up many times. V gene TRBV7-9 combines with J gene TRBJ2-7, with 8 nucleotides matching TRBD2. V shed 4 bases and J 0 bases; nucleotides not matched to a gene: 11. The CDR3 runs 17 residues. Germline lookup yields CDR1 SEHNR and CDR2 FQNEAQ (reference sequence). In DNA form, the CDR3 reads TGTGCCAGCAGCTCCCTAGGGAGCGGGAGCGTCTCCTACGAGCAGTACTTC. Encoded protein: CASSSLGSGSVSYEQYF.